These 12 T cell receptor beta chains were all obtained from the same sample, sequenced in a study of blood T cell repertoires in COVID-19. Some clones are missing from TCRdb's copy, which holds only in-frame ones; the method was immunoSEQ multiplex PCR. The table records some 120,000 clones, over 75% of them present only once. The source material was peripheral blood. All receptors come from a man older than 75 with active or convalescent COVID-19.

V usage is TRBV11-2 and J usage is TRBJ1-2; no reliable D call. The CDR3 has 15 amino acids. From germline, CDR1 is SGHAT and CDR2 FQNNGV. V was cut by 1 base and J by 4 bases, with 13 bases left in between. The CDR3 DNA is TGTGCCAGCAGCTTAGCCCAGGATCCGCGCTATGGCTACACCTTC. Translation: CASSLAQDPRYGYTF.

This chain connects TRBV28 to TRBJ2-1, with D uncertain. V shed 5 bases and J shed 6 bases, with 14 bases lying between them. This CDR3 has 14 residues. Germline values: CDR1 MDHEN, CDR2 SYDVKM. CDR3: CASSLLTALNEQFF. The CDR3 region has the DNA TGTGCCAGCAGTCTCCTCACAGCCCTCAATGAGCAGTTCTTC.

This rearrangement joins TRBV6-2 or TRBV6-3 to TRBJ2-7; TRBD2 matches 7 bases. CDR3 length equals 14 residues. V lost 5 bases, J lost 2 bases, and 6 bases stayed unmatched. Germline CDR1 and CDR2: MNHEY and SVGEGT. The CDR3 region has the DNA TGTGCCAGCAGTCCCCTAGCGGTAGCCTACGAGCAGTACTTC. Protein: CASSPLAVAYEQYF.

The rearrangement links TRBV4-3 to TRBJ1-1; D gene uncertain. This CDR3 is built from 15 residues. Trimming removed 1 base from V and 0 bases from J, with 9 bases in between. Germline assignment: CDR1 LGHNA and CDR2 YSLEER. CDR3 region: CASSQVSRMNTEAFF. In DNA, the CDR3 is TGCGCCAGCAGCCAAGTATCCAGGATGAACACTGAAGCTTTCTTT.

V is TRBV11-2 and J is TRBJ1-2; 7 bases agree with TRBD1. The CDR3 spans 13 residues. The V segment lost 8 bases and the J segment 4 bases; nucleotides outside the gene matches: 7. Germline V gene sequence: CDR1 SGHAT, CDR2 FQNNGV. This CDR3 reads CASSPGTAYGYTF. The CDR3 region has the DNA TGTGCCAGCTCCCCCGGGACAGCCTATGGCTACACCTTC.

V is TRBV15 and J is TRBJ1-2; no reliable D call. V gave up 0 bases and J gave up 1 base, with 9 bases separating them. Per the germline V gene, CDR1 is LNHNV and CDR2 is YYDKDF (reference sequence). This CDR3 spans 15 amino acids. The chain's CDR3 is CATSREAGLNYGYTF. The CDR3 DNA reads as TGTGCCACCAGCAGAGAGGCAGGACTTAACTATGGCTACACCTTC.

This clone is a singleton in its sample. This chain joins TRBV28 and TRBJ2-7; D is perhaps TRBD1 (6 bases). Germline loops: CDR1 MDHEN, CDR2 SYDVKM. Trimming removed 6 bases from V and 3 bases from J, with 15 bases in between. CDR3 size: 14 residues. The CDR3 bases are TGTGCCAGCAGCCTACAGGGCCAGTACTACGAGCAGTACTTC. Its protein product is CASSLQGQYYEQYF.

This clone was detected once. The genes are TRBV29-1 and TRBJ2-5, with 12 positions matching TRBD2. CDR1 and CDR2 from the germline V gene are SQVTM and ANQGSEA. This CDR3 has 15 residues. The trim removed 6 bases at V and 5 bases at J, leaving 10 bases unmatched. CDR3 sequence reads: CSVSPGLAGFETQYF. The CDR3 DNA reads TGCAGCGTCTCCCCGGGACTAGCGGGTTTTGAGACCCAGTACTTC.

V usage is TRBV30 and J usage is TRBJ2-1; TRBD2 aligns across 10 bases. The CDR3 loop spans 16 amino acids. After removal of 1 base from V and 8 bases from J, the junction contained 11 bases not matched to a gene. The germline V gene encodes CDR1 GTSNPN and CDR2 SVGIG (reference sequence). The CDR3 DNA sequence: TGTGCCTGGAGTGCCCTGAGAAGCGGGGGGGCCGATGAGCAGTTCTTC. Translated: CAWSALRSGGADEQFF.

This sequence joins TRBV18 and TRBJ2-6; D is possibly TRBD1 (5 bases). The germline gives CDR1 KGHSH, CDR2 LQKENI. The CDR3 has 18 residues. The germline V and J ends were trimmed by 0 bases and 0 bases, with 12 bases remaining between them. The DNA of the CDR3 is TGTGCCAGCTCACCACCTAACAGGAAACACTCTGGGGCCAACGTCCTGACTTTC. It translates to CASSPPNRKHSGANVLTF.

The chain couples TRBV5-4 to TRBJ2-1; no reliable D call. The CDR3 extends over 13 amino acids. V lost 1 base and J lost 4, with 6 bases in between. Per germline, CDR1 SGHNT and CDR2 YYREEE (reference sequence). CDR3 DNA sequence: TGTGCCAGCAGCTTGCGTGTGTACAATGAGCAGTTCTTC. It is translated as CASSLRVYNEQFF.

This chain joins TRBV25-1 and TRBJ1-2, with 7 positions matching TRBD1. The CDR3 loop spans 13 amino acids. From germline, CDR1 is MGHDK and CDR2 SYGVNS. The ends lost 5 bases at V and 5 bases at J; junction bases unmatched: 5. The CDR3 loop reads CASSYSGGYGYTF. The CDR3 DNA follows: TGTGCCAGCAGTTACTCAGGGGGGTATGGCTACACCTTC.